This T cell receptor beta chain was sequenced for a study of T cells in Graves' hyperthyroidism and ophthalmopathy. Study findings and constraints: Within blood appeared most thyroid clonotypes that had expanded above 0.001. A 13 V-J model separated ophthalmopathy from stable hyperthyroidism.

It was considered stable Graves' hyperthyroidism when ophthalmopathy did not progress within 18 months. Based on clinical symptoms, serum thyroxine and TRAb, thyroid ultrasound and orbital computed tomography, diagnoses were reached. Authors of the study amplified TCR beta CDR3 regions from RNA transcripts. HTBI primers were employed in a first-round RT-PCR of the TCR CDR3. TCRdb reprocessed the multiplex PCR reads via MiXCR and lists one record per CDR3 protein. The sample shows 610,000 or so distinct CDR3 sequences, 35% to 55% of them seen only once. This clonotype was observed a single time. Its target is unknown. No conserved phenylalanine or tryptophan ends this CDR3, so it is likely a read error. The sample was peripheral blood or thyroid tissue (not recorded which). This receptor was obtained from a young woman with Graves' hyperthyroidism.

The CDR3 coding sequence is TGTGCCAGCAGCGTGGGTAAAGCACGAGAGGGCTCCTACGAGCAGTACCTC. Translating gives CASSVGKAREGSYEQYL. J is TRBJ2-7 and V is TRBV9, with D perhaps TRBD2 (5 bases). Germline V CDR1 and CDR2: SGDLS, YYNGEE. The ends were cut back, 2 bases at V and 0 bases at J, with 18 bases in the middle. CDR3 size: 17 residues.